Shown below are 10 T cell receptor beta chains from a single sample sequenced in a study of T cell clones after liver transplantation (dated by TCRdb to between 2018 and 2020). Library creation used the immunoSEQ multiplex PCR assay. What TCRdb holds here is the immuneACCESS table cut down to in-frame rearrangements. Part of the clones is not present; checked against another copy, under half of the missing clones reflect an unresolved V gene, and the others are unexplained. Across this sample there are around 110,000 clones, with 90% seen only once. The biggest ten clones account for around 0.83% of the sample. The specimen comprised CD4+ T cells from blood, sampled 12 months after liver transplant. The source is a human patient who received a liver transplant. After a transplant, some T cells may be the graft donor's own cells.

This rearrangement joins TRBV13 to TRBJ2-5; 9 nucleotides match TRBD2. V lost 6 bases, J lost 4 bases, and 3 bases stayed unmatched. CDR1 and CDR2 from the germline V gene are PRHDT and FYEKMQ (reference sequence). CDR3 length equals 13 residues. Written as DNA, the CDR3 is TGTGCCAGCAGGAGGCGGGGGGGAGAGACCCAGTACTTC. The encoded protein is CASRRRGGETQYF. The whole variable domain, remainder taken from reference TRBV13 and TRBJ2-5, is AAGVIQSPRHLIKEKRETATLKCYPIPRHDTVYWYQQGPGQDPQFLISFYEKMQSDKGSIPDRFSAQQFSDYHSELNMSSLELGDSALYFCASRRRGGETQYFGPGTRLLVL.

This clone appeared a few times. The chain has TRBV7-9 and TRBJ2-2; 8 nucleotides match TRBD1. The germline CDR1 and CDR2 sequences are SEHNR and FQNEAQ (reference sequence). The CDR3 has 16 residues. J was trimmed by 0 bases and V by 4 bases; bases with no gene match: 4. In DNA, the CDR3 is TGTGCCAGCAGCTCCCGGACAGGGACGAACACCGGGGAGCTGTTTTTT. Its translation: CASSSRTGTNTGELFF.

This sequence joins TRBV9 and TRBJ2-5, with 13 positions matching TRBD2. The length of the CDR3 is 15 residues. V lost 2 bases, J lost 5 bases, and 3 bases stayed unmatched. CDR1 SGDLS and CDR2 YYNGEE come from the germline V gene. The CDR3 is CASSVTSGRMETQYF. CDR3 nucleotide sequence: TGTGCCAGCAGCGTGACTAGCGGGAGGATGGAGACCCAGTACTTC.

The V gene is TRBV7-2, the J gene TRBJ2-3; 10 positions agree with TRBD2. This CDR3 comprises 15 residues. CDR1 is SGHTA and CDR2 is FQGNSA in the germline V gene. The V gene end was trimmed by 6 bases and the J gene end by 5 bases; junction bases not matched to a gene: 8. The CDR3 reads CASSPDSGRLDTQYF. CDR3 DNA sequence: TGTGCCAGCAGTCCCGATAGCGGGAGGTTAGATACGCAGTATTTT. Filled out from reference TRBV7-2 and TRBJ2-3, the complete variable domain reads GAGVSQSPSNKVTEKGKDVELRCDPISGHTALYWYRQSLGQGLEFLIYFQGNSAPDKSGLPSDRFSAERTGGSVSTLTIQRTQQEDSAVYLCASSPDSGRLDTQYFGPGTRLTVL.

The V and J genes are TRBV11-2 and TRBJ1-1; D is undetermined. The CDR3 covers 14 residues. Looked up from germline, CDR1 is SGHAT and CDR2 is FQNNGV. Trimming stripped 1 base from V and 5 bases from J, with 11 bases between. For the CDR3, the DNA is TGTGCCAGCAGCTTAGTAGCCCCGGGTACTGAAGCTTTCTTT. Translation gives CASSLVAPGTEAFF.

V and J are TRBV5-1 and TRBJ2-1; no clear D gene. Per the germline V gene, CDR1 is SGHRS and CDR2 is YFSETQ. The V and J ends lost 0 bases and 9 bases respectively, with 7 bases between them. The length of the CDR3 is 12 residues. In DNA, the CDR3 is TGCGCCAGCAGCTTGGTGCGAGGTGAGCAGTTCTTC. It encodes CASSLVRGEQFF. The entire variable domain, with the rest obtained from reference TRBV5-1 and TRBJ2-1, is as follows: KAGVTQTPRYLIKTRGQQVTLSCSPISGHRSVSWYQQTPGQGLQFLFEYFSETQRNKGNFPGRFSGRQFSNSRSEMNVSTLELGDSALYLCASSLVRGEQFFGPGTRLTVL.

The gene calls are TRBV10-3 and TRBJ2-3, with D perhaps TRBD1 or TRBD2 (6 bases each). Trimming pared 3 bases from V and 4 bases from J, leaving 14 bases between. Germline values: CDR1 ENHRY, CDR2 SYGVKD. CDR3 length equals 15 residues. CDR3 in amino acids: CAISEAEGGADTQYF. Written as DNA, the CDR3 is TGTGCCATCAGTGAAGCTGAGGGGGGCGCAGATACGCAGTATTTT.

The V call is TRBV7-2, the J call TRBJ2-3, with TRBD1 as a possible D gene (5 bases). V lost 3 bases to trimming and J lost 3 bases, with 10 bases between them. The CDR3 sequence is 14 residues long. Germline V gives CDR1 SGHTA, CDR2 FQGNSA. The CDR3 DNA reads as TGTGCCAGCAGCTTGCTAAGGGGAACAGATACGCAGTATTTT. It yields the protein CASSLLRGTDTQYF.

The chain has TRBV6-1 and TRBJ1-2; no definite D call. V lost 3 bases, J lost 4 bases, and 9 bases lay in between. The CDR3 extends over 13 amino acids. Germline CDR1 and CDR2: MNHNS and SASEGT. The CDR3 nucleotides read TGTGCCAGCAGTGACTCCCGGTCCTATGGCTACACCTTC. It codes for CASSDSRSYGYTF.

The chain employs TRBV5-4 and TRBJ2-7, with D possibly matching TRBD2 (5 bases). CDR1 SGHNT and CDR2 YYREEE come from the germline V gene (reference sequence). The CDR3 is made up of 15 amino acids. The V and J ends lost 4 bases and 5 bases respectively, with 19 bases between them. CDR3 DNA: TGTGCCAGCAGCCCAGGAGGCCAGCGGAGGAACGAGCAGTACTTC. Protein sequence: CASSPGGQRRNEQYF.